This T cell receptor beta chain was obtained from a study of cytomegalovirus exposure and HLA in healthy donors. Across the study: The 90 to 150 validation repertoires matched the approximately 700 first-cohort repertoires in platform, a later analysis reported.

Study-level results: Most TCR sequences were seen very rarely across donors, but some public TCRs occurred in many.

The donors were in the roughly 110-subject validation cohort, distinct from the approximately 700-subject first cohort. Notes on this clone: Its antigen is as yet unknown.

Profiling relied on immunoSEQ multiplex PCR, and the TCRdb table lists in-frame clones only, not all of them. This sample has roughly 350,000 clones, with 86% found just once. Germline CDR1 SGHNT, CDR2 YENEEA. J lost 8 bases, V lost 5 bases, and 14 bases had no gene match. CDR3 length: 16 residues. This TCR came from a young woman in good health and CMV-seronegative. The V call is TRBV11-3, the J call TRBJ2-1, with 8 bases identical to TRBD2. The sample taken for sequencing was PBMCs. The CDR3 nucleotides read TGTGCCAGCAGCCCCGGGGTAGCGGGATCAGTAGATGAGCAGTTCTTC. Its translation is CASSPGVAGSVDEQFF.